A single sample gave rise to the 5 T cell receptor beta chains below, sequenced in a study of cytotoxic CD8 clonotypes in ibrutinib-treated CLL. Assay: immunoSEQ multiplex PCR; the TCRdb copy retains only in-frame clones and omits some. The sample shows just over 200,000 clones, 70% of them seen only once. The source material was PBMCs, sampled after 12 months of ibrutinib treatment. The receptors originated from a human donor with chronic lymphocytic leukemia.

This clone was picked up a small number of times. The genes are TRBV6-1 and TRBJ1-3, with 10 bases aligning to TRBD1. CDR3 length: 15 amino acids. CDR1 and CDR2 from the germline V gene are MNHNS and SASEGT. V lost 4 bases to trimming and J lost 2 bases; unmatched junction nucleotides: 2. The CDR3 loop reads CASSVTGGPGNTIYF. CDR3 coding DNA: TGTGCCAGCAGTGTGACAGGGGGCCCTGGAAACACCATATATTTT.

This clone was counted a few times. The J gene is TRBJ2-7, the V gene TRBV9; D uncertain. Trimming cost V 0 bases and J 0 bases, with 7 bases left between them. The germline gives CDR1 SGDLS, CDR2 YYNGEE. The CDR3 extends over 14 amino acids. CDR3 DNA: TGTGCCAGCAGCGTAGACTACAGCTCCTACGAGCAGTACTTC. Protein: CASSVDYSSYEQYF.

This chain connects TRBV6-5 to TRBJ1-2; D is possibly TRBD1 (6 bases). Germline CDR1 is MNHEY and CDR2 is SVGAGI. This CDR3 contains 13 residues. V was cut by 5 bases and J by 4 bases, with 11 bases left in between. The CDR3 DNA follows: TGTGCCAGCAGTCCCGACAGGTTCTATGGCTACACCTTC. Amino acid sequence: CASSPDRFYGYTF.

The V call is TRBV9, the J call TRBJ1-1; 7 bases are shared with TRBD1. The ends lost 3 bases at V and 3 bases at J; junction bases unmatched: 5. This CDR3 is built from 14 residues. The germline V gene has CDR1 SGDLS and CDR2 YYNGEE. CDR3 sequence: CASSERGLDTEAFF. The CDR3 region has the DNA TGTGCCAGCAGCGAGAGGGGGCTCGACACTGAAGCTTTCTTT. The full variable domain, in which reference TRBV9 and TRBJ1-1 provide the parts outside the CDR3, is DSGVTQTPKHLITATGQRVTLRCSPRSGDLSVYWYQQSLDQGLQFLIQYYNGEERAKGNILERFSAQQFPDLHSELNLSSLELGDSALYFCASSERGLDTEAFFGQGTRLTVV.

This clone was seen ten or more times. The rearrangement uses TRBV9 and TRBJ2-1, with 8 bases identical to TRBD2. The CDR3 is made up of 13 amino acids. Germline CDR1 SGDLS, CDR2 YYNGEE. With 4 bases clipped from V and 9 bases from J, the junction kept 6 bases outside the gene matches. The CDR3 DNA reads as TGTGCCAGCAGCCCGGATAGCGGGATTGAGCAGTTCTTC. It translates to CASSPDSGIEQFF.